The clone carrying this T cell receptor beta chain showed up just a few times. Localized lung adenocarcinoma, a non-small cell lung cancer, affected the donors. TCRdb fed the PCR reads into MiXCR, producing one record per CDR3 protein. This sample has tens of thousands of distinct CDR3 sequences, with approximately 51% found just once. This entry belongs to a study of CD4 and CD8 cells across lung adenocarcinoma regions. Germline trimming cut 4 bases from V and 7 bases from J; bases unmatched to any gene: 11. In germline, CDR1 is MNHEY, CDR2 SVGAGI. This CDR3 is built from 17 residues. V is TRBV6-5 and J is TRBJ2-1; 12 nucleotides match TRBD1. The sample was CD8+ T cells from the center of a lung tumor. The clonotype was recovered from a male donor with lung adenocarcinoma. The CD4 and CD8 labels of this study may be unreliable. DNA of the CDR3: TGTGCCAGCAGTTCACTTTCTGGGGACAGGGGGCGGAATGAGCAGTTCTTC. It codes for CASSSLSGDRGRNEQFF.